The table lists the clone carrying this T cell receptor (beta chain) with a count of one. The CDR3 is made up of 15 amino acids. The germline CDR1 and CDR2 sequences are KGHSH and LQKENI. Trimming left V 3 bases short and J 2 bases short, with 14 bases between. This specimen belongs to a study of blood T cell repertoires in COVID-19. Only in-frame clones appear in the TCRdb table, and some are missing; sequencing was by immunoSEQ multiplex PCR. The profile covers about 86,000 clones, with roughly 83% appearing a single time and 25% to 40% taken by the ten largest. V and J are TRBV18 and TRBJ2-7; maybe TRBD1 (6 bases). The clonotype comes from a woman aged 80 or older with active or convalescent COVID-19. The material sequenced was peripheral blood. As DNA, the CDR3 is TGTGCCAGCTCACCCCTCAGGACAGAAACCTACGAGCAGTACTTC. Protein sequence: CASSPLRTETYEQYF.